These 32 T cell receptor beta chains came from one sample sequenced in a study of Graves' ophthalmopathy and Graves' hyperthyroidism. Transcripts of RNA were the source for amplifying TCR beta CDR3 regions. HTBI primers primed a first-round RT-PCR, and a second-round multiplex PCR followed. Each CDR3 protein gets one entry after TCRdb re-called the multiplex PCR reads with MiXCR. Among roughly 700,000 distinct CDR3 sequences listed, roughly 41% were seen once. Sequencing used peripheral blood. Receptors were obtained from an adult man with Graves' ophthalmopathy.

V and J are TRBV12-5 and TRBJ2-2; TRBD1 agrees at 7 bases. The V segment lost 3 bases and the J segment 8 bases; nucleotides outside the gene matches: 9. The CDR3 has 15 residues. CDR1 and CDR2 (germline): LGHNT, FRNRAP. The CDR3 loop is CASGLRQGSFGELFF. CDR3 nucleotide sequence: TGTGCTAGTGGTTTACGACAGGGAAGTTTTGGGGAGCTGTTTTTT.

Remarks on this clonotype: At one of its ends the junction is not consistent with the germline gene, which may arise from a read error. The chain has TRBV12-3 or TRBV12-4 and TRBJ1-1; D unclear. The CDR3 spans 13 residues. The CDR3 spells CASSLKENTEACF. CDR3 in DNA: TGTGCCAGCAGTTTAAAGGAGAACACTGAAGCTTGCTTT.

The chain is built from TRBV19 and TRBJ2-2; 10 bases match TRBD2. The trim removed 4 bases at V and 4 bases at J, leaving 6 bases unmatched. CDR1 and CDR2 from the germline V gene are LNHDA and SQIVND (reference sequence). CDR3 length equals 16 residues. CDR3 in DNA: TGTGCCAGTAGTACTAGCGGGAGTTTCGGCACCGGGGAGCTGTTTTTT. Translation: CASSTSGSFGTGELFF. Using reference TRBV19 and TRBJ2-2 for the parts outside the CDR3, the full variable domain is DGGITQSPKYLFRKEGQNVTLSCEQNLNHDAMYWYRQDPGQGLRLIYYSQIVNDFQKGDIAEGYSVSREKKESFPLTVTSAQKNPTAFYLCASSTSGSFGTGELFFGEGSRLTVL.

This clonotype has more than one count but fewer than ten. The chain links TRBV20-1 to TRBJ1-5, with unresolved D. Per the germline V gene, CDR1 is DFQATT and CDR2 is SNEGSKA (reference sequence). V was shortened by 3 bases and J by 3 bases, with 12 bases between the two germline ends. The CDR3 has 14 residues. CDR3 coding DNA: TGCAGTGCTAGTCCTGGGCCTTACAATCAGCCCCAGCATTTT. Its protein is CSASPGPYNQPQHF.

The chain links TRBV4-3 to TRBJ2-6, with 8 bases lining up with TRBD1. The CDR3 is 17 amino acids. CDR1 is LGHNA, CDR2 YSLEER, per germline. Trimming at V came to 0 bases and at J to 3 bases, leaving 4 bases not matched to a gene. The CDR3 spells CASSQEGRGLGANVLTF. The CDR3 coding sequence is TGCGCCAGCAGCCAAGAAGGCAGGGGGCTTGGGGCCAACGTCCTGACTTTC.

V gene TRBV7-9 combines with J gene TRBJ2-5; the D gene could be TRBD1 or TRBD2 (5 bases each). This CDR3 has 13 residues. The germline V and J ends were trimmed by 6 bases and 0 bases, with 8 bases remaining between them. Germline V gives CDR1 SEHNR, CDR2 FQNEAQ (reference sequence). The DNA of the CDR3 is TGTGCCAGCAGTTGGGACGACCAAGAGACCCAGTACTTC. Translation gives CASSWDDQETQYF.

This clonotype came up a few times. This chain links TRBV11-1 with TRBJ2-5, with 7 positions matching TRBD1. Germline values: CDR1 SGHAT, CDR2 FQDESV (reference sequence). This CDR3 contains 14 residues. Trimming took 4 bases from V and 2 from J; bases not matched to a gene: 4. The CDR3 is CASSWMGQQETQYF. The CDR3 nucleotides are TGTGCCAGCAGCTGGATGGGACAGCAAGAGACCCAGTACTTC.

This chain links TRBV9 with TRBJ1-6; 7 bases agree with TRBD1. CDR3 length: 14 residues. The germline V gene encodes CDR1 SGDLS and CDR2 YYNGEE. Trimming at V came to 7 bases and at J to 7 bases, leaving 8 bases not matched to a gene. CDR3 nucleotides: TGTGCCAGCGGGACAGTCAGCAACAATTCACCCCTCCACTTT. Translated, it gives CASGTVSNNSPLHF.

This clonotype was observed many times. The rearrangement uses TRBV7-9 and TRBJ1-2; no reliable D call. The V gene lost 4 bases and the J gene lost 6 bases, with 27 bases spanning the gap. This CDR3 is 18 amino acids long. Germline-derived CDR1 and CDR2 are SEHNR and FQNEAQ (reference sequence). CDR3: CASSWVAQSRALGNGYTF. In DNA form, the CDR3 reads TGTGCCAGCAGCTGGGTGGCCCAGTCGCGCGCGCTGGGTAATGGCTACACCTTC.

This clonotype was recorded at least ten times. An end of the junction differs from the germline gene, which may be a read error. The chain has TRBV24-1 and TRBJ1-2; maybe TRBD1 (5 bases). Per the germline V gene, CDR1 is KGHDR and CDR2 is SFDVKD. This CDR3 comprises 12 residues. Here the CDR3 reads CTTSDGGYGYTF. The CDR3 coding sequence is TGTACCACCAGTGATGGGGGCTATGGCTACACCTTC.

J is TRBJ2-3 and V is TRBV11-2, with 11 positions matching TRBD2. CDR3 length: 15 residues. CDR1 and CDR2 (germline): SGHAT, FQNNGV. The J segment lost 14 bases and the V segment lost 1 base, leaving 11 bases of the junction unmatched. The CDR3 DNA reads TGTGCCAGCAGCTTAGGGGGTAGCGGGGGGGCCCTGGTGTATTTT. Residues: CASSLGGSGGALVYF.

On this clonotype itself: Mismatch with germline at one junction end may stem from a read error. The gene calls are TRBV10-1 and TRBJ2-7; D gene unclear. The CDR3 totals 13 residues. Germline V gives CDR1 WNHNN, CDR2 SYGVQD (reference sequence). In DNA, the CDR3 is TGTGCCAGCTCAACTGCAGAGTCCTACGAGCAGTACTTC. Translation gives CASSTAESYEQYF.

V gene TRBV7-2 combines with J gene TRBJ2-5; tentatively, D is TRBD2 (7 bases). Between the trimmed V and J ends, which lost 7 bases and 4 bases, there was a span of 16 bases. CDR1 is SGHTA, CDR2 FQGNSA, per germline. The CDR3 covers 14 residues. The DNA of the CDR3 is TGTGCCAGCACTCCCAGGGGAGGGTCAGAGACCCAGTACTTC. It is translated as CASTPRGGSETQYF.

Note on this clonotype: Since a much larger clone is just one base distant, this may be a read error. This sequence joins TRBV10-3 and TRBJ1-1; D ambiguous. This CDR3 is 13 amino acids long. Germline CDR1 and CDR2: ENHRY and SYGVKD. The CDR3 protein is CTISESEAVEAFF. The CDR3 nucleotides read TGTACCATCAGTGAGTCTGAAGCAGTAGAAGCTTTCTTT.

This clonotype was detected only once. One end of the junction fails to match germline, which may point to a read error. The rearrangement joins TRBV7-2 to TRBJ2-7; no definite D call. Germline values: CDR1 SGHTA, CDR2 FQGNSA. The CDR3 covers 12 residues. This chain's CDR3 is CVSSFSSYEQYF. In DNA form, the CDR3 reads TGTGTCAGCAGCTTTAGCTCCTACGAGCAGTACTTC.

The CDR3 protein is CASSEGGQGIETQYF. CDR3 sequence (DNA): TGTGCCAGCAGTGAAGGGGGACAGGGGATTGAGACCCAGTACTTC. This chain joins TRBV2 and TRBJ2-5; 10 bases fit TRBD1. Germline assignment: CDR1 SNHLY and CDR2 FYNNEI. This CDR3 comprises 15 residues. V trimming: 1 base; J trimming: 5 bases; junction bases outside the gene matches: 4.

This clonotype was seen repeatedly, ten times or more. The gene calls are TRBV7-9 and TRBJ1-2; a weak D match, TRBD1 (6 bases). Trimming shortened V by 0 bases and J by 7 bases, and 12 bases separated the two germline ends. Germline assignment: CDR1 SEHNR and CDR2 FQNEAQ (reference sequence). This CDR3 spans 14 amino acids. Here the CDR3 reads CASSLATGGGGYTF. The CDR3 DNA is TGTGCCAGCAGCTTAGCGACGGGGGGCGGTGGCTACACCTTC. Using reference TRBV7-9 and TRBJ1-2 for the parts outside the CDR3, the full variable domain is DTGVSQNPRHKITKRGQNVTFRCDPISEHNRLYWYRQTLGQGPEFLTYFQNEAQLEKSRLLSDRFSAERPKGSFSTLEIQRTEQGDSAMYLCASSLATGGGGYTFGSGTRLTVV.

Of note for this clonotype: With a much larger clone just one base away, this may be a read error. Because the CDR3 is missing its conserved closing phenylalanine or tryptophan, this is likely a read error. V gene TRBV5-8 combines with J gene TRBJ2-5, with D hard to call. V was cut by 0 bases and J by 6 bases, with 12 bases left in between. CDR1 is SGHTS and CDR2 is YDEGEE in the germline V gene. The CDR3 is 14 residues long. In nucleotides, the CDR3 is TGTGCCAGCAGCTTGGGGCAGGCTGAGAAGACCCAGTACTGC. Translating gives CASSLGQAEKTQYC.

The chain combines TRBV3-1 with TRBJ2-7; 7 nucleotides align to TRBD2. The CDR3 is 14 amino acids. Germline V lookup: CDR1 LGHDT, CDR2 YNNKEL (reference sequence). The V and J ends lost 4 bases and 1 base, in that order; junction bases with no gene match: 4. The CDR3 loop reads CASSREGRSYEQYF. The CDR3 DNA is TGTGCCAGCAGCCGGGAGGGCAGATCCTACGAGCAGTACTTC.

This clonotype has more than one count but fewer than ten. V usage is TRBV11-2 and J usage is TRBJ1-6; D is possibly TRBD1 (6 bases). V lost 1 base and J lost 4, with 11 bases in between. This CDR3 is 16 amino acids long. CDR1 SGHAT and CDR2 FQNNGV come from the germline V gene. CDR3 in DNA: TGTGCCAGCAGCTTAGTCAAGGGGGTTTATAATTCACCCCTCCACTTT. Encoded protein: CASSLVKGVYNSPLHF.

The CDR3 nucleotides read TGTGCTAGAGCCCTATGGGTCGGGACGTTAAGTGGCTACACCTTC. Translated, it gives CARALWVGTLSGYTF. The chain couples TRBV25-1 to TRBJ1-2, with TRBD1 as a possible D gene (5 bases). This CDR3 is built from 15 residues. CDR1 is MGHDK, CDR2 SYGVNS, per germline.

There are many counts of this clonotype. The conserved phenylalanine or tryptophan is not found at the CDR3 terminus, so this likely reflects a read error. No DNA is shown, since the ends of the CDR3 on it are uncertain; the CDR3 is the one TCRdb lists. The chain uses TRBV10-1 and TRBJ1-5; the table's D call, TRBD1, was not checked against the DNA. Germline V gene data show CDR1 as WNHNN and CDR2 as SYGVQD (reference sequence). Termini included, the CDR3 measures 11 amino acids. This chain's CDR3 is CARYRAAVFCV.

This clonotype was seen at least ten times. J is TRBJ1-1 and V is TRBV19; 7 nucleotides line up with TRBD1. The CDR3 contains 13 residues. Germline V CDR1 and CDR2: LNHDA, SQIVND (reference sequence). V lost 9 bases to trimming and J lost 4 bases; unmatched junction nucleotides: 8. The CDR3 DNA reads TGTGCCAGCAGTTCAAGGGGGCGCACTGAAGCTTTCTTT. It is translated as CASSSRGRTEAFF.

V is TRBV25-1 and J is TRBJ2-7, with a possible D match to TRBD2 (5 bases). This CDR3 region has 16 residues. Trimming removed 5 bases from V and 0 bases from J, with 17 bases in between. The germline V gene has CDR1 MGHDK and CDR2 SYGVNS. The CDR3 reads CASSLGFGDPSYEQYF. The CDR3 coding sequence is TGTGCCAGCAGTTTAGGTTTCGGGGATCCCTCCTACGAGCAGTACTTC.

A word on this clonotype: Mismatch with germline at one junction end may stem from a read error. The V and J genes are TRBV10-3 and TRBJ1-1; 9 positions agree with TRBD1. The CDR3 sequence is 15 residues long. Germline V gives CDR1 ENHRY, CDR2 SYGVKD. Written as DNA, the CDR3 is TGTGCCAGCAGTTACGGGACAGGGCTGCGCACTGAAGCTTTCTTT. Translated: CASSYGTGLRTEAFF.

This clonotype was counted once. Given a much more abundant clone one base away, this may be a read error. The J gene is TRBJ2-7, the V gene TRBV29-1, with 10 bases lining up with TRBD2. Trimming at V came to 4 bases and at J to 6 bases, leaving 12 bases not matched to a gene. Germline assignment: CDR1 SQVTM and CDR2 ANQGSEA. The CDR3 length is 15 residues. CDR3 amino acids: CSVAWASGSTGEQYV. The DNA for the CDR3 is TGCAGCGTTGCTTGGGCTAGCGGGAGTACGGGCGAGCAGTACGTC.

The sample holds a few counts of this clonotype. The rearrangement joins TRBV15 to TRBJ2-5, with 11 bases matching TRBD1. V was clipped by 1 base and J by 5 bases; unmatched bases: 9. Per the germline V gene, CDR1 is LNHNV and CDR2 is YYDKDF (reference sequence). There are 17 residues in the CDR3. This CDR3 reads CATSRARTGGGGETQYF. CDR3 DNA: TGTGCCACCAGCAGAGCCCGGACAGGGGGCGGGGGGGAGACCCAGTACTTC. Based on the CDR3 plus reference TRBV15 and TRBJ2-5, the full variable domain is DAMVIQNPRYQVTQFGKPVTLSCSQTLNHNVMYWYQQKSSQAPKLLFHYYDKDFNNEADTPDNFQSRRPNTSFCFLDIRSPGLGDTAMYLCATSRARTGGGGETQYFGPGTRLLVL.

The chain employs TRBV7-9 and TRBJ1-2; D not certain. Germline-derived CDR1 and CDR2 are SEHNR and FQNEAQ (reference sequence). The CDR3 contains 17 residues. V shed 5 bases and J shed 0 bases, with 19 bases lying between them. CDR3 in amino acids: CASSQTDGIGSNYGYTF. Here the CDR3 DNA reads TGTGCCAGCAGCCAAACGGACGGGATCGGATCTAACTATGGCTACACCTTC.

This chain joins TRBV24-1 and TRBJ1-5; 8 bases fit TRBD1. The germline gives CDR1 KGHDR, CDR2 SFDVKD. This CDR3 is built from 15 residues. The J segment lost 4 bases and the V segment lost 12 bases, leaving 13 bases of the junction unmatched. In DNA, the CDR3 is TGTGCCGCCCTAAGGACAGGGAAGGGGAATCAGCCCCAGCATTTT. As protein: CAALRTGKGNQPQHF.

This clonotype showed up many times. Here the CDR3 DNA reads TGTGCCAGCAGTATTGGTACAGGGAGAGAGACCCAGTACTTC. Protein product: CASSIGTGRETQYF. The V gene is TRBV2, the J gene TRBJ2-5, with D maybe TRBD1 (6 bases). The V end was cut by 5 bases, the J end by 4 bases, with 14 bases between. This CDR3 region has 14 residues. CDR1 SNHLY and CDR2 FYNNEI come from the germline V gene.

This clonotype was recorded at least ten times. The chain is built from TRBV7-9 and TRBJ1-5; possibly TRBD1 for D (6 bases). From germline, CDR1 is SEHNR and CDR2 FQNEAQ (reference sequence). The CDR3 loop spans 15 amino acids. The V and J ends lost 5 bases and 2 bases respectively, with 13 bases between them. CDR3 nucleotide sequence: TGTGCCAGCAGCGAACAGGGAGGTGGCAATCAGCCCCAGCATTTT. Its translation: CASSEQGGGNQPQHF.

This clonotype was observed many times. The chain has TRBV5-1 and TRBJ1-2; weak D call: TRBD1 (5 bases). This CDR3 has 13 residues. Germline assignment: CDR1 SGHRS and CDR2 YFSETQ. V dropped 2 bases and J dropped 8 bases, with 13 bases sitting between them. CDR3 residues: CASSLGHPSGYTF. CDR3 in DNA: TGCGCCAGCAGCTTAGGACATCCTTCGGGCTACACCTTC.